The clone carrying this T cell receptor (beta chain) was detected only a few times. The V and J ends lost 5 bases and 3 bases respectively, with 8 bases between them. The CDR3 is 12 amino acids. In germline, CDR1 is SGHTA, CDR2 FQGNSA. This specimen belongs to a study of PD-L1 blockade in urothelial cancer. Profiling relied on immunoSEQ multiplex PCR, and the TCRdb table lists in-frame clones only, not all of them. Counted here are tens of thousands of clones, approximately 80% occurring once; the ten biggest clones make up approximately 1.3%. As for time point: pretreatment peripheral blood. This sequence originates from a man aged 50-60 years with urothelial cancer. The material sequenced was PBMCs, taken around atezolizumab (anti-PD-L1) treatment. The chain recombines TRBV7-2 with TRBJ2-7, with TRBD1 as a possible D gene (5 bases). CDR3 coding DNA: TGTGCCAGCAGCGTTGACAGCTACGAGCAGTACTTC. Translated, it gives CASSVDSYEQYF.